What follows are 17 T cell receptor beta chains derived from one specimen sequenced in a study of shared clonotypes between healthy human individuals (dated by TCRdb to between 2020 and 2021). Library preparation used the immunoSEQ multiplex PCR assay. The source is immuneACCESS, and TCRdb retained only in-frame sequences with V and J called. Part of the clones is not carried over; for the studies checked, unresolved V genes explain less than half of this, and the remainder is unexplained. This sample is represented by fewer than 3 million clones; 80% to 95% of them were singletons. The ten top clones hold 0.37% of the sample. Sequencing input: naive CD4+ T cells from PBMCs. This specimen's cell subset or site label, interpreted: CD45RA+ positively selected. All receptors derive from a man in his late teens or twenties in good health. Some clones in this sample may be carry-over from other donors' samples.

The rearrangement joins TRBV1 to TRBJ2-7; the D segment call TRBD1 is taken from the table without a DNA check. TRBV1 is listed as a pseudogene. The CDR3 is 16 residues long. In DNA, the CDR3 is TGCACCAGCAGCCTCCCGCAGGTCAGGGGGCTATACGAGCAGTACTTC. Its protein product is CTSSLPQVRGLYEQYF.

The chain carries TRBV7-2 and TRBJ1-2, with 9 bases that match TRBD1. The CDR3 sequence is 17 residues long. With V trimmed by 5 bases and J by 2 bases, 12 bases remained unmatched. The germline V gene encodes CDR1 SGHTA and CDR2 FQGNSA. CDR3 sequence (DNA): TGTGCCAGCAGCCCCGTTCCAGGGGGGACAGGGAACTATGGCTACACCTTC. It is translated as CASSPVPGGTGNYGYTF. Full variable domain (missing parts from reference TRBV7-2 and TRBJ1-2): GAGVSQSPSNKVTEKGKDVELRCDPISGHTALYWYRQSLGQGLEFLIYFQGNSAPDKSGLPSDRFSAERTGGSVSTLTIQRTQQEDSAVYLCASSPVPGGTGNYGYTFGSGTRLTVV.

The J gene is TRBJ2-2, the V gene TRBV10-1; D unclear. The CDR3 contains 16 residues. Germline CDR1 and CDR2: WNHNN and SYGVQD (reference sequence). V lost 3 bases and J 0 bases, leaving 11 bases between the germline ends. The DNA for the CDR3 is TGCGCCAGCAGTGAAAGAATACCCCCGAACACCGGGGAGCTGTTTTTT. Its translation is CASSERIPPNTGELFF.

Notes on this clone: In the same sample, other DNA sequences code for this CDR3. The chain is built from TRBV19 and TRBJ2-7; D is undetermined. Trimming left V 3 bases short and J 3 bases short, with 9 bases between. The CDR3 consists of 13 residues. Germline V gene lookup returns CDR1 LNHDA and CDR2 SQIVND (reference sequence). The DNA for the CDR3 is TGTGCCAGTAGTATTGACCGCGGCTACGAGCAGTACTTC. It translates to CASSIDRGYEQYF. Full variable domain (missing parts from reference TRBV19 and TRBJ2-7): DGGITQSPKYLFRKEGQNVTLSCEQNLNHDAMYWYRQDPGQGLRLIYYSQIVNDFQKGDIAEGYSVSREKKESFPLTVTSAQKNPTAFYLCASSIDRGYEQYFGPGTRLTVT.

This chain joins TRBV5-4 and TRBJ1-1; D may be TRBD1 (6 bases). The germline V gene encodes CDR1 SGHNT and CDR2 YYREEE (reference sequence). V lost 6 bases and J 10 bases, leaving 28 bases between the germline ends. CDR3 length: 16 amino acids. CDR3 amino acids: CASNSRAGGEGFGAFF. CDR3 sequence (DNA): TGTGCCAGCAACTCTCGGGCGGGGGGCGAAGGATTCGGAGCTTTCTTT.

CDR3 sequence reads: CASSPGSSSGNTIYF. The CDR3 DNA follows: TGCGCCAGCAGCCCCGGATCCAGCTCTGGAAACACCATATATTTT. The J gene is TRBJ1-3, the V gene TRBV5-1; D unclear. V was trimmed by 4 bases and J by 0 bases, leaving 11 bases between them. CDR3 length: 15 residues. The germline CDR1 and CDR2 sequences are SGHRS and YFSETQ.

This chain connects TRBV6-5 to TRBJ1-4; 10 bases agree with TRBD1. The germline V gene encodes CDR1 MNHEY and CDR2 SVGAGI. The CDR3 extends over 15 amino acids. V shed 8 bases and J 6 bases; nucleotides not matched to a gene: 9. CDR3 coding DNA: TGTGCCAGCTGCCAGCTCGGGACAGGGGATGAAAAACTGTTTTTT. This encodes CASCQLGTGDEKLFF.

The rearrangement links TRBV6-6 to TRBJ1-5; no definite D call. The CDR3 consists of 14 residues. Germline values: CDR1 MNHNY, CDR2 SVGAGI (reference sequence). V dropped 2 bases and J dropped 6 bases, with 11 bases sitting between them. CDR3 sequence reads: CASSYVFDGQPQHF. CDR3 DNA sequence: TGTGCCAGCAGTTACGTTTTCGACGGTCAGCCCCAGCATTTT.

This clone was detected once. Other DNA sequences in this sample translate to the same CDR3. This chain links TRBV7-7 with TRBJ2-2; weak D call: TRBD2 (5 bases). Trimming left V 3 bases short and J 2 bases short, with 7 bases between. CDR1 and CDR2 from the germline V gene are SSHAT and FNYEAQ (reference sequence). The CDR3 has 14 amino acids. The CDR3 sequence: CASSLGANTGELFF. In DNA form, the CDR3 reads TGTGCCAGCAGCTTGGGAGCAAACACCGGGGAGCTGTTTTTT.

The rearrangement joins TRBV10-3 to TRBJ2-7, with D possibly matching TRBD2 (7 bases). The CDR3 runs to 15 residues. V gave up 2 bases and J gave up 2 bases, with 13 bases separating them. Germline values: CDR1 ENHRY, CDR2 SYGVKD. CDR3 region: CAISEGGARAYEQYF. CDR3 in DNA: TGTGCCATCAGTGAGGGGGGGGCGAGAGCCTACGAGCAGTACTTC.

The V and J genes are TRBV28 and TRBJ1-2; D gene uncertain. The CDR3 contains 14 residues. Germline V gene sequence: CDR1 MDHEN, CDR2 SYDVKM. Trimming left V 7 bases short and J 5 bases short, with 17 bases between. The CDR3 sequence: CASTRGGIGYGYTF. CDR3 coding DNA: TGTGCCAGCACCCGGGGAGGGATCGGGTATGGCTACACCTTC.

DNA for the CDR3: TGTGCCAGCAGCCAAGATAGAGGGAGAAACTATGGCTACACCTTC. Its protein is CASSQDRGRNYGYTF. The rearrangement uses TRBV14 and TRBJ1-2; D call uncertain. This CDR3 contains 15 residues. The V gene's germline CDR1 is SGHDN and CDR2 FVKESK. Trimming removed 0 bases at V and 2 bases at J, with 10 bases between.

The V and J genes are TRBV4-1 and TRBJ2-7, with TRBD1 matching over 9 bases. The junction had 10 bases not matched to a gene; V was cut back by 4 bases and J by 0 bases. Germline CDR1 reads MGHRA; CDR2 reads YSYEKL. CDR3 length: 17 residues. In nucleotides, the CDR3 is TGCGCCAGCAGCCGAGGTACAGGGGGCTCTATCTCCTACGAGCAGTACTTC. Amino acid sequence: CASSRGTGGSISYEQYF.

This clone appeared a single time. The chain carries TRBV6-6 and TRBJ2-4; D unclear. CDR1 and CDR2 from the germline V gene are MNHNY and SVGAGI (reference sequence). V gave up 6 bases and J gave up 0 bases, with 12 bases separating them. The CDR3 is 15 residues long. Here the CDR3 DNA reads TGTGCCAGCAGCCCGTTAGAAGAAGCCAAAAACATTCAGTACTTC. Translation: CASSPLEEAKNIQYF.

This clone was seen a single time. The chain carries TRBV6-5 and TRBJ1-1; 10 bases line up with TRBD1. The CDR3 spans 15 residues. CDR1 is MNHEY, CDR2 SVGAGI, per germline. J lost 7 bases, V lost 5 bases, and 10 bases had no gene match. The chain's CDR3 is CASSPRDRGSDEAFF. Here the CDR3 DNA reads TGTGCCAGCAGTCCTCGGGACAGGGGAAGTGATGAAGCTTTCTTT.

Worth noting for this clone: The same CDR3 is also encoded by other DNA sequences in this sample. The chain carries TRBV29-1 and TRBJ1-2; 8 nucleotides match TRBD1. CDR3 length: 13 residues. With V trimmed by 6 bases and J by 2 bases, 5 bases remained unmatched. Germline assignment: CDR1 SQVTM and CDR2 ANQGSEA. The CDR3, as DNA: TGCAGCGTCGGTGGACAGGGCAACTATGGCTACACCTTC. Protein sequence: CSVGGQGNYGYTF.

V is TRBV6-5 and J is TRBJ2-7; 7 bases align to TRBD1. V gave up 6 bases and J gave up 3 bases; unmatched junction bases: 8. Germline CDR1 and CDR2: MNHEY and SVGAGI. The CDR3 sequence is 14 residues long. The CDR3 nucleotides read TGTGCCAGCAGACGACAGGGCTCTTACTACGAGCAGTACTTC. Amino acids: CASRRQGSYYEQYF.